The 4 T cell receptor beta chains below were found in one sample sequenced in a study of beta chain features in type 1 diabetes. Isolated RNA was reverse transcribed in full, so expressed TCRB transcripts were sequenced. Clones were sequenced by immunoSEQ multiplex PCR, and TCRdb holds only the in-frame ones, with some missing. Of under 500,000 clones in the sample, 30% were seen once. Sequenced material: naive CD4+ T cells from blood. Receptor source: a young man in good health.

The chain recombines TRBV7-3 with TRBJ2-7; the match to TRBD1 covers 7 bases. The CDR3 is made up of 15 amino acids. Losses at the gene ends were 3 bases for V and 3 bases for J; bases not matched to a gene: 8. Per the germline V gene, CDR1 is SGHTA and CDR2 is FQGTGA. The CDR3 spells CASSFGGTAGYEQYF. CDR3 nucleotide sequence: TGTGCCAGCAGCTTTGGTGGGACAGCAGGCTACGAGCAGTACTTC.

The chain carries TRBV2 and TRBJ2-7; no firm D call. CDR1 is SNHLY and CDR2 is FYNNEI in the germline V gene. The CDR3 is made up of 11 amino acids. V was shortened by 7 bases and J by 7 bases, with 11 bases between the two germline ends. The CDR3 region is CASTSRGEQYF. CDR3 nucleotide sequence: TGTGCCAGCACCTCAAGAGGAGAGCAGTACTTC.

Regarding this clone: Other DNA sequences from this sample encode an identical CDR3 as well. The chain carries TRBV18 and TRBJ2-5, with a possible D match to TRBD2 (5 bases). This CDR3 comprises 13 residues. V was pared by 3 bases and J by 2 bases, with 7 bases between. The germline CDR1 and CDR2 sequences are KGHSH and LQKENI. CDR3 sequence (DNA): TGTGCCAGCTCACCCCCGGGGCAAGAGACCCAGTACTTC. Translating gives CASSPPGQETQYF.

There are a few counts of this clone. This chain joins TRBV25-1 and TRBJ2-1; 10 positions agree with TRBD2. Losses at the gene ends were 7 bases for V and 7 bases for J; bases not matched to a gene: 10. The CDR3 is made up of 15 amino acids. Germline V gene sequence: CDR1 MGHDK, CDR2 SYGVNS. The CDR3 region is CASTERLAGENEQFF. In DNA, the CDR3 is TGTGCCAGCACCGAAAGGCTAGCGGGAGAAAATGAGCAGTTCTTC.